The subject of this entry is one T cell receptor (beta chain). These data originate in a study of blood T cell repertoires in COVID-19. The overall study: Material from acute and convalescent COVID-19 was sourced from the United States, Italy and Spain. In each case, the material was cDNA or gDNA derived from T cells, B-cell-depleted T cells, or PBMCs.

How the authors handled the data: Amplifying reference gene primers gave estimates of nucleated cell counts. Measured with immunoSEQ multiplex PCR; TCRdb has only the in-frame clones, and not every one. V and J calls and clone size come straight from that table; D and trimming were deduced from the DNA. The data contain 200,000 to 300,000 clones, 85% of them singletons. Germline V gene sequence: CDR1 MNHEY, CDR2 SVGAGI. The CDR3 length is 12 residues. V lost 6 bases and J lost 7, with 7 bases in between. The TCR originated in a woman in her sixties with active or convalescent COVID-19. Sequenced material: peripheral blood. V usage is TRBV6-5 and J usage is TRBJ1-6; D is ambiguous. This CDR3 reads CASRAGNSPLHF. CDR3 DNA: TGTGCCAGCAGGGCAGGAAATTCACCCCTCCACTTT.